The T cell receptor beta chain described here comes from a study of Ad26.COV2.S vaccination and SARS-CoV-2 variants. Study context: COV1001, an Ad26.COV2.S trial, supplied this vaccine-arm donor.

The protocol was immunoSEQ multiplex PCR, while the TCRdb copy is restricted to in-frame clones and leaves out a portion. This sample has approximately 480,000 clones, with roughly 87% found just once. The length of the CDR3 is 14 residues. The germline gives CDR1 LNHDA, CDR2 SQIVND (reference sequence). Trimming took 7 bases from V and 0 from J, leaving 9 bases between them. Noted treatment: roughly 19 received Ad26.COV2.S at low or high dose, single or two shots; five or six received placebo; per-sample allocation not given. The investigators took samples on day 63 after the first vaccine or placebo injection. This person who donated was an adult of 18-55 years in Boston.

The TCR was taken from a person aged 18 to 59 who received the Ad26.COV2.S COVID-19 vaccine or a placebo. The input for sequencing was peripheral blood, taken in a trial of Ad26.COV2.S vaccine versus placebo. The V gene is TRBV19, the J gene TRBJ2-2, with no clear D. The CDR3 is CASKHTTNTGELFF. The CDR3, as DNA: TGTGCCAGTAAACACACAACGAACACCGGGGAGCTGTTTTTT.